The entry below gives a single TCR beta chain sequence along with its context. Its target is not known. Genomic DNA per cell subset filled all wells of several immunoSEQ plates. Profiled with immunoSEQ multiplex PCR; TCRdb holds only in-frame clones, not every one. The sample contains under 2,000,000 clones, approximately 94% of which appear only once. Cells designated naive CD8 were CD45RO-negative and were positively selected for CCR7, with terminally differentiated effector memory CD45RA+ cells excluded. Germline assignment: CDR1 SNHLY and CDR2 FYNNEI. V lost 3 bases, J lost 2 bases, and 12 bases lay in between. The CDR3 runs 15 residues. The data stem from a study of shared clonotypes between healthy human individuals. At the level of the study: Each donor contributed plates that comprised three CD4 naive, three CD4 memory, two CD8 naive and one CD8 memory.

General study results and limits: Around 5% was the fraction of naive CD4 clonotypes found shared across a few donors. Having only a few donors restricted how much genetic and exposure-history diversity was captured.

Sequencing used naive CD8+ T cells sorted from blood. This rearrangement joins TRBV2 to TRBJ2-3; the D gene is possibly TRBD2 (5 bases). The origin of this receptor is a young man in good health. CDR3 sequence: CASSDGGLSTDTQYF. CDR3 sequence (DNA): TGTGCCAGCAGTGATGGAGGCCTCTCCACAGATACGCAGTATTTT.